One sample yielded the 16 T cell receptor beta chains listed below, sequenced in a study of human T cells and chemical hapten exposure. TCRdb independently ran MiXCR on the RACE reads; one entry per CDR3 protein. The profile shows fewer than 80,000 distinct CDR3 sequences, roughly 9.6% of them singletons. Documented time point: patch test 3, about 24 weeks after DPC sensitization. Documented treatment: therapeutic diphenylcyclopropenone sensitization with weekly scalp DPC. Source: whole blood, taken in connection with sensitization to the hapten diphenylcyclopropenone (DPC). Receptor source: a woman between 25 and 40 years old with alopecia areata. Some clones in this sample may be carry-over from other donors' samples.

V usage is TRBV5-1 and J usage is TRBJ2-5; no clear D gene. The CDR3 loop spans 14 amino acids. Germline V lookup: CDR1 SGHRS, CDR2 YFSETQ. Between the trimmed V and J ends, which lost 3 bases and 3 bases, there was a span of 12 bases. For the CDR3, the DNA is TGCGCCAGCAGCTCGACGGACGGCAAAGAGACCCAGTACTTC. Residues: CASSSTDGKETQYF.

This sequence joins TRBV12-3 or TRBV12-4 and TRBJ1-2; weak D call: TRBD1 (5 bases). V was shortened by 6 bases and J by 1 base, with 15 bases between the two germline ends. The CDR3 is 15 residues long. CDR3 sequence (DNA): TGTGCCAGCAGGAAGGGGCAGACAGTTAACTATGGCTACACCTTC. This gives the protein CASRKGQTVNYGYTF.

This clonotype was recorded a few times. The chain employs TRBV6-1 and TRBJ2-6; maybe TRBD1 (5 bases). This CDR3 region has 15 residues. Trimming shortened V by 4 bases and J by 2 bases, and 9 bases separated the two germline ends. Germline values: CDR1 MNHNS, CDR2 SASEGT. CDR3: CASSGDRAGANVLTF. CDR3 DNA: TGTGCCAGCAGTGGTGACAGAGCTGGGGCCAACGTCCTGACTTTC.

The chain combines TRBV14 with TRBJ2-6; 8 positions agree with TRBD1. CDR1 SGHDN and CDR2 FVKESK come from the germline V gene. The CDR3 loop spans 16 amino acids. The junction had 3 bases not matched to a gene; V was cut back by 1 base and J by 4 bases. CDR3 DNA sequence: TGTGCCAGCAGCCAAGTGACAGGGGCCGGGGCCAACGTCCTGACTTTC. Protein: CASSQVTGAGANVLTF.

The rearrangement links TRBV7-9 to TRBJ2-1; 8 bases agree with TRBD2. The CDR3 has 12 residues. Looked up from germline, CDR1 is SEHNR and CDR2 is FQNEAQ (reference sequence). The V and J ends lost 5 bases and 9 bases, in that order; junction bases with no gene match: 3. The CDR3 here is CASSPTSAEQFF. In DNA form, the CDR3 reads TGTGCCAGCAGCCCGACTAGCGCTGAGCAGTTCTTC.

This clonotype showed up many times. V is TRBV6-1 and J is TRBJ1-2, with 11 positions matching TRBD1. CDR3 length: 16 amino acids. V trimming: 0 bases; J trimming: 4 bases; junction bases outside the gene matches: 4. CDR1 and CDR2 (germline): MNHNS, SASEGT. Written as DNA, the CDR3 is TGTGCCAGCAGTGAAGCTTCTGGACAGGGGGCCTATGGCTACACCTTC. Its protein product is CASSEASGQGAYGYTF.

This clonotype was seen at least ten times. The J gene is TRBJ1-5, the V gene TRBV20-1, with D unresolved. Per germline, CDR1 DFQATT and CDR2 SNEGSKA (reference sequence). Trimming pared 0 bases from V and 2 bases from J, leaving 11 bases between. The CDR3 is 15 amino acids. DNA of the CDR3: TGCAGTGCTAGAGACGGGCGGAAGGGCAATCAGCCCCAGCATTTT. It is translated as CSARDGRKGNQPQHF.

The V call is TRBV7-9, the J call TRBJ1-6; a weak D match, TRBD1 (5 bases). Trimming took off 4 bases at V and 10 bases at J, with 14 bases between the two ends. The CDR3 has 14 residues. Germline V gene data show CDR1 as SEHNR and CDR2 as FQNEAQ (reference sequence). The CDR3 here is CASSSQGGRSPLHF. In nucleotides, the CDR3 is TGTGCCAGCAGCTCTCAGGGAGGGAGATCACCCCTCCACTTT.

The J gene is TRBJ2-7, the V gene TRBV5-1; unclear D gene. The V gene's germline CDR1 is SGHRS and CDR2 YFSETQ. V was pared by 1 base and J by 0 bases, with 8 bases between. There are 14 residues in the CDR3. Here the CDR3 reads CASSLHGSSYEQYF. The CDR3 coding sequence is TGCGCCAGCAGCTTGCACGGAAGCTCCTACGAGCAGTACTTC.

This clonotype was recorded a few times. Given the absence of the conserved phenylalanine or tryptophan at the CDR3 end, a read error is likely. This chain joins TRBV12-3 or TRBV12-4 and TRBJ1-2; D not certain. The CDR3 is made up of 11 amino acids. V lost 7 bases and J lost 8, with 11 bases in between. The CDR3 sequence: CASTIGRGYTI. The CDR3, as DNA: TGTGCCAGCACCATAGGACGAGGCTACACCATC.

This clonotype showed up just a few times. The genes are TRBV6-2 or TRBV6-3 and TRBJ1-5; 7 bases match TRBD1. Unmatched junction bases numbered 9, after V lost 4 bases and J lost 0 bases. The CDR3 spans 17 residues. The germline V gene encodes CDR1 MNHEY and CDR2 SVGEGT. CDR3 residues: CASSFSATGYSNQPQHF. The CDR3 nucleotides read TGTGCCAGCAGTTTCTCCGCGACAGGGTATAGCAATCAGCCCCAGCATTTT.

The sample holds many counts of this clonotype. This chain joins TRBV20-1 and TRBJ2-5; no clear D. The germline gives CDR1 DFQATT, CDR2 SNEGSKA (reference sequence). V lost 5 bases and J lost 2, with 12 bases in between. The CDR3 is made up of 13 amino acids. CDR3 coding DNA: TGCAGTGCTTCTTGGCAAGGGCAAGAGACCCAGTACTTC. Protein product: CSASWQGQETQYF.

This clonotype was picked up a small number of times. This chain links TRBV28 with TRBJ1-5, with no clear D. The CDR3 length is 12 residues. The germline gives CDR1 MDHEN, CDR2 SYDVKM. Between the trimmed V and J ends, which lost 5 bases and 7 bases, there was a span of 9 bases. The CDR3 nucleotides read TGTGCCAGCAGTAGAGACAAGCAGCCCCAGCATTTT. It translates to CASSRDKQPQHF. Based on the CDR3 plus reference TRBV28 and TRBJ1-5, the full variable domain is DVKVTQSSRYLVKRTGEKVFLECVQDMDHENMFWYRQDPGLGLRLIYFSYDVKMKEKGDIPEGYSVSREKKERFSLILESASTNQTSMYLCASSRDKQPQHFGDGTRLSIL.

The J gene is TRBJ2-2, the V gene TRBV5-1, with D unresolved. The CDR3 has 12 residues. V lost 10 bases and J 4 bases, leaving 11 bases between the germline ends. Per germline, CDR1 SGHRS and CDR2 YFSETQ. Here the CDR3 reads CASRIITGELFF. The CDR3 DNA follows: TGCGCCTCCCGGATAATCACCGGGGAGCTGTTTTTT.

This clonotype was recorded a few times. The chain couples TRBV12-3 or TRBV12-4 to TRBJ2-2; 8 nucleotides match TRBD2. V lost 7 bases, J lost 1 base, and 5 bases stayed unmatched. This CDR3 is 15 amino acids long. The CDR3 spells CASIKSGGNTGELFF. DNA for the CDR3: TGTGCCAGCATTAAAAGCGGGGGGAACACCGGGGAGCTGTTTTTT.

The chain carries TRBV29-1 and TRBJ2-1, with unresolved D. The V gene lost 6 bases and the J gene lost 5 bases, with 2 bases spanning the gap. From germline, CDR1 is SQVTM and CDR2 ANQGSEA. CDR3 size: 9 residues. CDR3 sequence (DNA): TGCAGCGTGAACAATGAGCAGTTCTTC. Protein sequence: CSVNNEQFF.